This T cell receptor (beta chain) was found in a study of response to subunit inactivated influenza vaccine. This clonotype was recorded a few times. TCRdb re-called the RT-PCR reads with MiXCR, one entry per CDR3 protein. This repertoire shows about 650,000 distinct CDR3 sequences, around a sixth found once; its top ten account for around a tenth. Germline lookup yields CDR1 LGHNA and CDR2 YNFKEQ. The CDR3 spans 18 residues. The J segment lost 11 bases and the V segment lost 1 base, leaving 14 bases of the junction unmatched. This chain links TRBV4-2 with TRBJ1-6, with 10 bases that match TRBD1. This material consisted of PBMCs from blood, taken roughly 13 days after vaccination. The receptor was derived from a man aged 45-60 years who received an inactivated influenza vaccine. The CDR3 spells CASSQGPERTGGKAPLHF. In DNA form, the CDR3 reads TGTGCCAGCAGCCAAGGACCAGAACGGACAGGGGGAAAGGCACCCCTCCACTTT.